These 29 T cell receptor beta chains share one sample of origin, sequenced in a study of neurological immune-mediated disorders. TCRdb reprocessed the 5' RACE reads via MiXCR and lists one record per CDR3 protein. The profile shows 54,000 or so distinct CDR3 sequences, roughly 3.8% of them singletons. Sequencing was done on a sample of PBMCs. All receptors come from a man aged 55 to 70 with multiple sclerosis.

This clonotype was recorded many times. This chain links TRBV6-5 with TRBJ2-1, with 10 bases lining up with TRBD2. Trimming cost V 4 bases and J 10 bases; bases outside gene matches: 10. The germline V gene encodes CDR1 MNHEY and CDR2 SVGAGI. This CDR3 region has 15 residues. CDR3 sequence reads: CASSSMQRGGREQFF. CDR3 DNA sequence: TGTGCCAGCAGTTCCATGCAGCGGGGGGGCAGGGAGCAGTTCTTC.

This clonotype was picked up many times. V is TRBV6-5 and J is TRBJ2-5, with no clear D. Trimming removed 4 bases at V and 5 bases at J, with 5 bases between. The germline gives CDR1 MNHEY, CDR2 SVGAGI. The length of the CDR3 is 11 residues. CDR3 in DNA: TGTGCCAGCAGTTCTCATGAGACCCAGTACTTC. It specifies CASSSHETQYF.

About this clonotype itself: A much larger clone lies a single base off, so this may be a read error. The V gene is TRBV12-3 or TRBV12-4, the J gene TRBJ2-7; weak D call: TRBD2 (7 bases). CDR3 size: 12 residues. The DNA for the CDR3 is TGTGACAGCAGTTGGGGGGGCCACGAGCAGTACTTC. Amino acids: CDSSWGGHEQYF.

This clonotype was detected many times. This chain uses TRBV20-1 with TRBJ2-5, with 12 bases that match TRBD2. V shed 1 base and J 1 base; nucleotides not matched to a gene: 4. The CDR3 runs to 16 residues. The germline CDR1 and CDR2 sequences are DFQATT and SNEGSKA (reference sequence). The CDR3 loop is CSARGLAGDLQETQYF. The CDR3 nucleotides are TGCAGTGCTAGAGGACTAGCGGGAGACCTCCAAGAGACCCAGTACTTC.

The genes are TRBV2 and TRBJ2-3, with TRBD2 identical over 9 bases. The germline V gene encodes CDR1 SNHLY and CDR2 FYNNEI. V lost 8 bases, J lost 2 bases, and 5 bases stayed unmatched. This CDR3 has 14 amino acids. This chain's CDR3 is CASQAGGFTDTQYF. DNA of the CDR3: TGTGCCAGCCAAGCGGGGGGTTTCACAGATACGCAGTATTTT. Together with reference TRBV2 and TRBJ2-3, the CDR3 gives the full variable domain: EPEVTQTPSHQVTQMGQEVILRCVPISNHLYFYWYRQILGQKVEFLVSFYNNEISEKSEIFDDQFSVERPDGSNFTLKIRSTKLEDSAMYFCASQAGGFTDTQYFGPGTRLTVL.

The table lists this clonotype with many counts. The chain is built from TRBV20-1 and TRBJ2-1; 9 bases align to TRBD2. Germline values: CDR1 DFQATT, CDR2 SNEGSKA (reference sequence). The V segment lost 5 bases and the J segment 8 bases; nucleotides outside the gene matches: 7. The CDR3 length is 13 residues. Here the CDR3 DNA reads TGCAGTGCTCAGAACCCTAGCGGGGATGAGCAGTTCTTC. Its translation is CSAQNPSGDEQFF.

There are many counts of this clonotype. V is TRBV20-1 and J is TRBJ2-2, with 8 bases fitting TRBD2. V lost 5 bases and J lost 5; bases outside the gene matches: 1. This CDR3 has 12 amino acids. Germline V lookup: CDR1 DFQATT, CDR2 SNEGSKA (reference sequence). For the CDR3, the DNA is TGCAGTGCTCCGGGAGGGACCGGGGAGCTGTTTTTT. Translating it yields CSAPGGTGELFF.

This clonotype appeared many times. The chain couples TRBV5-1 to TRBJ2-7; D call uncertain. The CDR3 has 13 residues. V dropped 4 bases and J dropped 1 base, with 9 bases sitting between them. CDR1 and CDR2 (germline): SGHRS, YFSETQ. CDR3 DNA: TGCGCCAGCAGCCCCCTCATGTCCTACGAGCAGTACTTC. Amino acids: CASSPLMSYEQYF.

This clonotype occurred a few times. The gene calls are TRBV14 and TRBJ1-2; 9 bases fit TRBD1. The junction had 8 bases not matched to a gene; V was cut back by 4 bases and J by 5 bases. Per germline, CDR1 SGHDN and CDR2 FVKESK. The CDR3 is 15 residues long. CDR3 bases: TGTGCCAGCAGCCCGTCGGGGACAGGGCCTTATGGCTACACCTTC. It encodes CASSPSGTGPYGYTF.

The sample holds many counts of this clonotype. CDR3 sequence (DNA): TGCAGGACAGGGACTGAAATTTCACCCCTCCACTTT. Translation: CRTGTEISPLHF. The V call is TRBV20-1, the J call TRBJ1-6, with TRBD1 identical over 7 bases. Germline-derived CDR1 and CDR2 are DFQATT and SNEGSKA (reference sequence). The CDR3 spans 12 residues.

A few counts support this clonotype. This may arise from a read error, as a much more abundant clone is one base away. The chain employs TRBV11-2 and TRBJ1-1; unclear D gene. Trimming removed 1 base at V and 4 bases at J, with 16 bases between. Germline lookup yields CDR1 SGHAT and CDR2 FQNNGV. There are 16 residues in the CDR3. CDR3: CASSLVLGKYRTEAFF. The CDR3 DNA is TGTGCCAGCAGCTTAGTCTTAGGGAAGTACCGCACTGAAGCTTTCTTT.

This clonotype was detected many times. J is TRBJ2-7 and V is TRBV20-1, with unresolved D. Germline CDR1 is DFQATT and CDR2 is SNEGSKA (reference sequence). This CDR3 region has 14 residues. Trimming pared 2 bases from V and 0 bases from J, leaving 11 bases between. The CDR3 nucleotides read TGCAGTGCTAGAATGGGAACTCACTCCTACGAGCAGTACTTC. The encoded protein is CSARMGTHSYEQYF.

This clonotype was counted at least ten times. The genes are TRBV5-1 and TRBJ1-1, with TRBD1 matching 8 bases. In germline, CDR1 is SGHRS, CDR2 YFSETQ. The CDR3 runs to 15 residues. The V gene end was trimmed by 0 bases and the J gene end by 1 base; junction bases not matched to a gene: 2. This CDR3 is CASSLGTGRNTEAFF. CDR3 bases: TGCGCCAGCAGCTTGGGGACAGGGCGGAACACTGAAGCTTTCTTT.

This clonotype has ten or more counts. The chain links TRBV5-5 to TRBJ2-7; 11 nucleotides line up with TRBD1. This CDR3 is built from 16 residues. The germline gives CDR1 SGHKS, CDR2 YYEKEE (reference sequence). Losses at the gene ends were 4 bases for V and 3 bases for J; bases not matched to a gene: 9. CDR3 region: CASSGGTGGLFYEQYF. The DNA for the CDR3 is TGTGCCAGCAGCGGCGGGACAGGGGGGCTATTCTACGAGCAGTACTTC. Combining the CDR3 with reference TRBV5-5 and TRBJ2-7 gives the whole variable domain DAGVTQSPTHLIKTRGQQVTLRCSPISGHKSVSWYQQVLGQGPQFIFQYYEKEERGRGNFPDRFSARQFPNYSSELNVNALLLGDSALYLCASSGGTGGLFYEQYFGPGTRLTVT.

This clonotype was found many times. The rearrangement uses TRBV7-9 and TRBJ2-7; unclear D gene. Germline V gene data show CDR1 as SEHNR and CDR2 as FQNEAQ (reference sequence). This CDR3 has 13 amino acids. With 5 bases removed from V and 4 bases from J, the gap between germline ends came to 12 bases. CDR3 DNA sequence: TGTGCCAGCAGCGACCGTAGTCGATACGAGCAGTACTTC. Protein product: CASSDRSRYEQYF.

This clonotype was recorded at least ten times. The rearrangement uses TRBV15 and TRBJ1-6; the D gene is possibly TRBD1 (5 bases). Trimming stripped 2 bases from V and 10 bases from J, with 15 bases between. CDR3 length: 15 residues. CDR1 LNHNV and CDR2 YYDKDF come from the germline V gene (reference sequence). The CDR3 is CATSRFDFGASPLHF. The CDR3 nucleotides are TGTGCCACCAGCAGATTTGACTTCGGGGCATCACCCCTCCACTTT.

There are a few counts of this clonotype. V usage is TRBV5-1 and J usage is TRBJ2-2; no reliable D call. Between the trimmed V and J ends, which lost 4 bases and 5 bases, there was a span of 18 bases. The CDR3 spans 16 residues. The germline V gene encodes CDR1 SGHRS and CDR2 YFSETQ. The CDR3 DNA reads TGCGCCAGCAGCCCCAAATGGCCAGTGGAGACCGGGGAGCTGTTTTTT. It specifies CASSPKWPVETGELFF.

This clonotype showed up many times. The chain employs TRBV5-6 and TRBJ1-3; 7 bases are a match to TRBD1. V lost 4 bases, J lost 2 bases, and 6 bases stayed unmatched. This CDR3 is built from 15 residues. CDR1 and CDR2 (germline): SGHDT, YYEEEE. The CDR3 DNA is TGTGCCAGCAGCCGCCGAACAGGGGCTGGAAACACCATATATTTT. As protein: CASSRRTGAGNTIYF.

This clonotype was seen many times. The CDR3 sequence is CSGGVGETQYF. As DNA, the CDR3 is TGCAGCGGAGGGGTGGGAGAGACCCAGTACTTC. The chain recombines TRBV29-1 with TRBJ2-5; perhaps D is TRBD1 or TRBD2 (5 bases each). The CDR3 covers 11 residues. The germline gives CDR1 SQVTM, CDR2 ANQGSEA. The V end lost 7 bases, the J end lost 4 bases, and 10 bases lay between the germline ends.

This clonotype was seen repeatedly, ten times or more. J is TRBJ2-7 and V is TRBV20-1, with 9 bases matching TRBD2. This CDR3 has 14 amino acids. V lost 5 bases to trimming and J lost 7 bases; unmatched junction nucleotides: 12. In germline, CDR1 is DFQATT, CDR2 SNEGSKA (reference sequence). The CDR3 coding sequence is TGCAGTGCTGACCAAGCGGGGGGTCTTCTGGAGCAGTACTTC. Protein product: CSADQAGGLLEQYF.

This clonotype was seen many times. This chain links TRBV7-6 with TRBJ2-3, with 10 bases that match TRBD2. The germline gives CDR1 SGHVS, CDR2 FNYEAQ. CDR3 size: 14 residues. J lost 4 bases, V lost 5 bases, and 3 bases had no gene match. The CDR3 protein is CASSLTSGSDTQYF. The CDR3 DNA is TGTGCCAGCAGCCTGACTAGCGGGTCAGATACGCAGTATTTT.

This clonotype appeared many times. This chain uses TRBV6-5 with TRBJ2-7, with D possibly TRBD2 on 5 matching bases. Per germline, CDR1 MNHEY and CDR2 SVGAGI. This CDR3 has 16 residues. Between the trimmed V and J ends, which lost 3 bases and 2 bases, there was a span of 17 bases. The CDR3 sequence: CASSYPTGKGTYEQYF. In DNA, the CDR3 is TGTGCCAGCAGTTATCCGACGGGGAAGGGAACCTACGAGCAGTACTTC.

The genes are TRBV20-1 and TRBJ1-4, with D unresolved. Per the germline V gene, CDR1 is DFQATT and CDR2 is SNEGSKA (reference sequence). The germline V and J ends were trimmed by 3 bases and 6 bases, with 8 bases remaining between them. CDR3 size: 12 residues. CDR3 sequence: CSASFGDEKLFF. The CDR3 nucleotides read TGCAGTGCTAGTTTCGGAGATGAAAAACTGTTTTTT.

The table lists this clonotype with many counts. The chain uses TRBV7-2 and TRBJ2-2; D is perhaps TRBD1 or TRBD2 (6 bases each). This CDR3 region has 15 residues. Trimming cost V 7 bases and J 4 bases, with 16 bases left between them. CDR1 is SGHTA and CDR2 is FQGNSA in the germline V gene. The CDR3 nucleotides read TGTGCCAGCACCCACGGGGGCAGGCTCACCGGGGAGCTGTTTTTT. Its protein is CASTHGGRLTGELFF.

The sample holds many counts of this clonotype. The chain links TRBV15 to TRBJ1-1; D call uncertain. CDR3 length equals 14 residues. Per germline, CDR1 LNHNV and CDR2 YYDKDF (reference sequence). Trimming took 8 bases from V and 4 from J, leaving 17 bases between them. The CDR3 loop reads CATGSSVGGTEAFF. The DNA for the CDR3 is TGTGCCACCGGATCCTCGGTAGGAGGCACTGAAGCTTTCTTT. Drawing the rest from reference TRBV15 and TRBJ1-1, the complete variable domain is DAMVIQNPRYQVTQFGKPVTLSCSQTLNHNVMYWYQQKSSQAPKLLFHYYDKDFNNEADTPDNFQSRRPNTSFCFLDIRSPGLGDTAMYLCATGSSVGGTEAFFGQGTRLTVV.

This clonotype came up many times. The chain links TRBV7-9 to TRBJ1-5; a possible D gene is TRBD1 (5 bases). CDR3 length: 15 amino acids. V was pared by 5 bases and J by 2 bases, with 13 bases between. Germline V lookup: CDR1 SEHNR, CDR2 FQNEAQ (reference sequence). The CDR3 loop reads CASSPGFQGNQPQHF. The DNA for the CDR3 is TGTGCCAGCAGCCCAGGGTTTCAGGGCAATCAGCCCCAGCATTTT.

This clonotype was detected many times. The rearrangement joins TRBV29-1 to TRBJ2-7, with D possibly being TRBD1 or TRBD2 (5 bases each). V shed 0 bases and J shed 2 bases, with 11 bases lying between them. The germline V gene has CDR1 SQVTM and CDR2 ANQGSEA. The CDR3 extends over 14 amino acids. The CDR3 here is CSVEEGTATYEQYF. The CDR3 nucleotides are TGCAGCGTTGAAGAGGGGACGGCCACCTACGAGCAGTACTTC.

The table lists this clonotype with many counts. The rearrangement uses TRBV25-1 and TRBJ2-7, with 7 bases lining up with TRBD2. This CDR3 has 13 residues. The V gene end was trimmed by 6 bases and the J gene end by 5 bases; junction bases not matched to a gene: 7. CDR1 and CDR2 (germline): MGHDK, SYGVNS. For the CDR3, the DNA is TGTGCCAGCAGGGACCCGGGGAGGGACGAGCAGTACTTC. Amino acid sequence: CASRDPGRDEQYF.

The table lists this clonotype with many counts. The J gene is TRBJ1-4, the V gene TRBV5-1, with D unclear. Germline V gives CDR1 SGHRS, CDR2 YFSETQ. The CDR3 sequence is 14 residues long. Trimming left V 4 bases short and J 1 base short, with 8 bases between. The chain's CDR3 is CASSISGTNEKLFF. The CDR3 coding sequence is TGCGCCAGCAGCATTAGCGGAACTAATGAAAAACTGTTTTTT. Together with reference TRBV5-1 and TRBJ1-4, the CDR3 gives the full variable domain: KAGVTQTPRYLIKTRGQQVTLSCSPISGHRSVSWYQQTPGQGLQFLFEYFSETQRNKGNFPGRFSGRQFSNSRSEMNVSTLELGDSALYLCASSISGTNEKLFFGSGTQLSVL.